This record concerns one T cell receptor (beta chain) sequence. This sample is drawn from a study of blood T cell repertoires in COVID-19. Generated by immunoSEQ multiplex PCR, the TCRdb table keeps only in-frame clones and is missing some. Here the sample spans about 99,000 clones, more than 80% being singletons. Germline V lookup: CDR1 KGHSH, CDR2 LQKENI. This CDR3 has 18 amino acids. After removal of 3 bases from V and 4 bases from J, the junction contained 14 bases not matched to a gene. The receptor comes from a man aged 60 to 69 with acute or convalescent COVID-19. The specimen was peripheral blood. The rearrangement links TRBV18 to TRBJ2-1; 8 nucleotides align to TRBD2. CDR3 DNA: TGTGCCAGCTCACCTCAAAGAACTAGCGGTCTAACTTACAATGAGCAGTTCTTC. Protein: CASSPQRTSGLTYNEQFF.